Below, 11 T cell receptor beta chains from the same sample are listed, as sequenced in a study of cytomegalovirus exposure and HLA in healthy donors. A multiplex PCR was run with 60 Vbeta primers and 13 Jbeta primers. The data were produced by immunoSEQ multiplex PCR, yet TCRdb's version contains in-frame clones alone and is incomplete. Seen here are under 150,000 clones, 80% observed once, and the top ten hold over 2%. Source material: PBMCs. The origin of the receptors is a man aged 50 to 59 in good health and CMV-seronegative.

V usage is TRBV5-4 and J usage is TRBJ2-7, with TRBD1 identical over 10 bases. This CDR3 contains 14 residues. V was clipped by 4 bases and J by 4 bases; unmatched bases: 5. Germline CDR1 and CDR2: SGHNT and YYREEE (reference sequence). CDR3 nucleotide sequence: TGTGCCAGCAGCCGGACAGGGGGAACGTACGAGCAGTACTTC. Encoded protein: CASSRTGGTYEQYF.

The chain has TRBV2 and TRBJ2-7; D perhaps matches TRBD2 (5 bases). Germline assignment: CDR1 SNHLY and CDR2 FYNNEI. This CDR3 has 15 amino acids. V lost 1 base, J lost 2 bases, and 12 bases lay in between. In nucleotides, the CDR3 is TGTGCCAGCAGTGAAGATAGGACGGGAACCTACGAGCAGTACTTC. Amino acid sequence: CASSEDRTGTYEQYF.

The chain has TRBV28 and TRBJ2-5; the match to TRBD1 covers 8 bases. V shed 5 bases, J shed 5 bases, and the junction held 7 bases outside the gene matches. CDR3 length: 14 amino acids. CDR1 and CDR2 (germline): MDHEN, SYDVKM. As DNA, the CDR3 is TGTGCCAGCAGTCCTCAGGACAGGGCGGAGACCCAGTACTTC. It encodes CASSPQDRAETQYF.

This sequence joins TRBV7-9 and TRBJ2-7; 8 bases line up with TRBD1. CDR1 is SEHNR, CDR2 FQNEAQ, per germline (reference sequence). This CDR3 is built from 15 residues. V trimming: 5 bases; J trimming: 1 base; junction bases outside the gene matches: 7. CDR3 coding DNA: TGTGCCAGCAGCCCACGGGACAGGCCTTCCTACGAGCAGTACTTC. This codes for CASSPRDRPSYEQYF.

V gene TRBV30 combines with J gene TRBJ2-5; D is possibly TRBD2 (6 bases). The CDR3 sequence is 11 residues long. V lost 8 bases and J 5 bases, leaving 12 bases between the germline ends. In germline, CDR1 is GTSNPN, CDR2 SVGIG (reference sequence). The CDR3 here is CAGGSRETQYF. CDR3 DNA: TGTGCCGGGGGGAGTCGGGAGACCCAGTACTTC.

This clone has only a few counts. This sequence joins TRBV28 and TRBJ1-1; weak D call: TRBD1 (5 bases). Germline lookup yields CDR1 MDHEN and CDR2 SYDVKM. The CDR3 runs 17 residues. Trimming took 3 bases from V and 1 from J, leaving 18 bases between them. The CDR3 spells CASSFVAAGGGNTEAFF. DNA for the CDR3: TGTGCCAGCAGTTTCGTGGCGGCAGGCGGGGGGAACACTGAAGCTTTCTTT.

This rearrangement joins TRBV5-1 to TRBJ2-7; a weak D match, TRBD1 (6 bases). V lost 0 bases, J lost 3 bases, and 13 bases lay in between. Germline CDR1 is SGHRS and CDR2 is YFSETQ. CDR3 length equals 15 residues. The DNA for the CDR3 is TGCGCCAGCAGCTTGGGGGGGACAAACCTCTACGAGCAGTACTTC. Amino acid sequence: CASSLGGTNLYEQYF.

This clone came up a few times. CDR3 sequence reads: CASSPGHVQYEQYF. CDR3 DNA: TGCGCCAGCAGCCCCGGACACGTTCAATACGAGCAGTACTTC. J is TRBJ2-5 and V is TRBV5-1; a weak D match, TRBD1 (5 bases). TRBJ2-7 explains the end of the DNA better; the J call may be wrong. CDR1 is SGHRS and CDR2 is YFSETQ in the germline V gene. The CDR3 has 14 residues.

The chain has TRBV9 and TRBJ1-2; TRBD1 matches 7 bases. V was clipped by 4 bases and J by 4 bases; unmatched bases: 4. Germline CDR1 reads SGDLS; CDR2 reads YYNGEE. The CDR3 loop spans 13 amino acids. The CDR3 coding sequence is TGTGCCAGCAGCCCAGGGGGGCCCTATGGCTACACCTTC. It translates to CASSPGGPYGYTF.

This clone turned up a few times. CDR3 DNA: TGTGCCAGCAGCTTAGCCCCCACAGGGGGCGCGAACACCGGGGAGCTGTTTTTT. As protein: CASSLAPTGGANTGELFF. The V gene is TRBV7-8, the J gene TRBJ2-2, with 9 nucleotides matching TRBD1. V dropped 0 bases and J dropped 0; count of bases not matched to a gene: 5. In germline, CDR1 is SGHVS, CDR2 FQNEAQ. The CDR3 covers 18 residues.

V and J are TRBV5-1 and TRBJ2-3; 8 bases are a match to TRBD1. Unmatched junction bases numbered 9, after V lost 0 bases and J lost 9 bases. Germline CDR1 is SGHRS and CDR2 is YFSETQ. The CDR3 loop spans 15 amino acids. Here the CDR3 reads CASSLAGQGRDTQYF. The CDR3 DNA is TGCGCCAGCAGCTTGGCCGGACAGGGAAGGGACACGCAGTATTTT.